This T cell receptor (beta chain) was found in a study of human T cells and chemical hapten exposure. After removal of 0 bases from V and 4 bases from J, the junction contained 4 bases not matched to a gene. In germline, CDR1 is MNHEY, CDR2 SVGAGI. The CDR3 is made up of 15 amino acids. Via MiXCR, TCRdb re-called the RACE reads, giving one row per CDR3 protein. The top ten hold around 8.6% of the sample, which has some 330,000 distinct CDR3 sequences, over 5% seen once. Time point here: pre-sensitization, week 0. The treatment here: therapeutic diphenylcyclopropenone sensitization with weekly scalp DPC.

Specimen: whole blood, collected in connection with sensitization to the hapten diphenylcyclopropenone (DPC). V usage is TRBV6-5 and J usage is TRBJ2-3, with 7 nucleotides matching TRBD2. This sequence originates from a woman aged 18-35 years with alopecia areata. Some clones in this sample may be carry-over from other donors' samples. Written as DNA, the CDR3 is TGTGCCAGCAGTTACTCGCGGGGGACGCCAGATACGCAGTATTTT. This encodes CASSYSRGTPDTQYF.